The T cell receptor beta chain under discussion was sequenced for a study of technical replicates of blood from a handful of donors. Note on this clone: Other DNA variants within this sample encode the same CDR3.

V lost 8 bases and J lost 1, with 14 bases in between. CDR1 SGHVS and CDR2 FQNEAQ come from the germline V gene. The CDR3 loop spans 14 amino acids. The protocol was immunoSEQ multiplex PCR, while the TCRdb copy is restricted to in-frame clones and leaves out a portion. The table lists under 70,000 clones, 80% to 95% of them singletons. The chain links TRBV7-8 to TRBJ1-1; D is ambiguous. The sequenced material came from PBMCs. The receptor comes from a human donor in good health. Some clones in this sample may be carry-over from other donors' samples. CDR3: CASSLIGGNTEAFF. The CDR3, as DNA: TGTGCCAGCTCCTTGATAGGAGGGAACACTGAAGCTTTCTTT.